This T cell receptor (beta chain) was sequenced in a study of control samples from healthy donors and cancer patients. Sequencing was performed with immunoSEQ multiplex PCR; in TCRdb, only in-frame clones are kept and a portion is missing. Of about 75,000 clones in the sample, 94% are singletons; the top ten hold 6.2%. V lost 6 bases and J 6 bases, leaving 19 bases between the germline ends. The germline V gene encodes CDR1 DFQATT and CDR2 SNEGSKA (reference sequence). This CDR3 spans 14 amino acids. The sample comprised blood. This chain connects TRBV20-1 to TRBJ2-3; no clear D gene. The sequence was collected from a woman between 40 and 50 years old in good health. CDR3 coding DNA: TGCAGTGCCAGTCCCGGTCTGAGCGCCGATACGCAGTATTTT. Residues: CSASPGLSADTQYF.